This record covers a single T cell receptor beta chain. What it binds is unknown. The data are from a study of somatic mutations in cytotoxic T cells in rheumatoid arthritis. Across the study: Some V beta antibody-stained T-cell populations were flow-sorted at nearly 100% purity, including V beta1+ cells sequenced for TCRB. Study conclusions and caveats: Rising age went with increasing CD8+ clonality in rheumatoid arthritis patients; healthy controls showed no such increase. Unknown were the antigen targets of the expanded CD8+ clones.

Isolation of the CD4+ and CD8+ populations was accomplished via positive magnetic bead selection, with purity assessed by flow cytometry. The CDR3 extends over 12 amino acids. The germline CDR1 and CDR2 sequences are ENHRY and SYGVKD. V gave up 6 bases and J gave up 3 bases, with 9 bases separating them. The repertoire was sequenced with immunoSEQ multiplex PCR; TCRdb's copy has only in-frame clones and lacks some. This sample has roughly 18,000 clones, with 70% to 75% found just once. Source material: CD8+ T cells sorted from blood. The rearrangement joins TRBV10-3 to TRBJ2-7; no firm D call. The clonotype was recovered from a woman aged 55-70 years in good health. CDR3 sequence: CAISAGRYEQYF. CDR3 in DNA: TGTGCCATCAGCGCTGGACGCTACGAGCAGTACTTC.